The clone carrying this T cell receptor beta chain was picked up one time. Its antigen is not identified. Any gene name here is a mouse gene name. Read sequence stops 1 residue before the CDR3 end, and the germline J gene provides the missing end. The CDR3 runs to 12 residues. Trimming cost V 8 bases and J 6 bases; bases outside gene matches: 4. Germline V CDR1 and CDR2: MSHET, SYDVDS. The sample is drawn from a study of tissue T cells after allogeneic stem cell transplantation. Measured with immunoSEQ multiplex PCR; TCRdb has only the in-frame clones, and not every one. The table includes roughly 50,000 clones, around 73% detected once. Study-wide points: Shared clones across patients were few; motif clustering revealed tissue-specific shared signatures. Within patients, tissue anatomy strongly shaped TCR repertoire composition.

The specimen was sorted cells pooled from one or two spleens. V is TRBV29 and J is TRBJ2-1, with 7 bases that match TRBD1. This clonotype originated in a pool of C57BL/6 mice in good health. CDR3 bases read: TGTGCTAGCCTACAGGGGTCTGCTGAGCAGTTC. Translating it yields CASLQGSAEQF. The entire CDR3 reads CASLQGSAEQFF.